The 25 T cell receptor beta chains presented below share a single source sample, sequenced in a study of blood T cell repertoires in COVID-19. The assay was immunoSEQ multiplex PCR, and TCRdb's table has in-frame clones only and misses some. The sample gives a few hundred thousand clones, approximately 83% of which show up once; 2.2% is in the top ten. Sequenced sample: PBMCs or T cells enriched from blood (not recorded which). The receptors were sampled from a man aged 30 to 45 who had recovered from COVID-19.

The chain combines TRBV19 with TRBJ1-5; 7 bases are shared with TRBD1. The CDR3 has 19 amino acids. V lost 6 bases and J lost 0; bases outside the gene matches: 17. CDR1 and CDR2 from the germline V gene are LNHDA and SQIVND (reference sequence). The CDR3 loop reads CASRTWTGQSPYSNQPQHF. CDR3 coding DNA: TGTGCCAGTAGAACATGGACGGGACAGTCCCCTTATAGCAATCAGCCCCAGCATTTT.

The chain carries TRBV25-1 and TRBJ1-1; the match to TRBD1 covers 12 bases. V gave up 4 bases and J gave up 5 bases; unmatched junction bases: 8. Germline V lookup: CDR1 MGHDK, CDR2 SYGVNS. The CDR3 is made up of 16 amino acids. The CDR3, as DNA: TGTGCCAGCAGTGTGGGGACAGGGGGCGGGTGGACTGAAGCTTTCTTT. It is translated as CASSVGTGGGWTEAFF. The full variable domain, with the rest looked up from reference TRBV25-1 and TRBJ1-1, is EADIYQTPRYLVIGTGKKITLECSQTMGHDKMYWYQQDPGMELHLIHYSYGVNSTEKGDLSSESTVSRIRTEHFPLTLESARPSHTSQYLCASSVGTGGGWTEAFFGQGTRLTVV.

This sequence joins TRBV3-1 (or the pseudogene TRBV3-2) and TRBJ2-2; possibly TRBD2 for D (6 bases). V lost 7 bases and J 7 bases, leaving 7 bases between the germline ends. Looked up from germline, CDR1 is LGHDT and CDR2 is YNNKEL (reference sequence). The CDR3 loop spans 11 amino acids. The CDR3 nucleotides are TGTGCCAGCATGGGGGGCGGGGAGCTGTTTTTT. Translation gives CASMGGGELFF.

In DNA form, the CDR3 reads TGTGCCAGCAGTTTCGGGACCTACGAGCAGTACTTC. Its protein product is CASSFGTYEQYF. J is TRBJ2-7 and V is TRBV6-2 or TRBV6-3; a weak D match, TRBD2 (5 bases). The CDR3 runs 12 residues. V lost 4 bases, J lost 2 bases, and 6 bases lay in between. Germline-derived CDR1 and CDR2 are MNHEY and SVGEGT.

The chain combines TRBV5-1 with TRBJ2-5; D is possibly TRBD1 (6 bases). The germline gives CDR1 SGHRS, CDR2 YFSETQ. This CDR3 has 13 amino acids. V was shortened by 1 base and J by 3 bases, with 7 bases between the two germline ends. The CDR3: CASSLNREETQYF. DNA of the CDR3: TGCGCCAGCAGCTTGAACAGGGAAGAGACCCAGTACTTC.

The J gene is TRBJ1-2, the V gene TRBV5-6; a weak D match, TRBD1 (6 bases). Trimming took 0 bases from V and 8 from J, leaving 11 bases between them. Germline lookup yields CDR1 SGHDT and CDR2 YYEEEE. The CDR3 is made up of 13 amino acids. The CDR3: CASSLAGVRGYTF. CDR3 DNA sequence: TGTGCCAGCAGCTTGGCAGGGGTTAGGGGCTACACCTTC.

The chain links TRBV5-4 to TRBJ2-1; 7 bases match TRBD2. Trimming cost V 5 bases and J 7 bases; bases outside gene matches: 12. The CDR3 consists of 15 residues. Germline V gives CDR1 SGHNT, CDR2 YYREEE (reference sequence). The CDR3 protein is CASSPSGVVGNEQFF. The CDR3 DNA reads as TGTGCCAGCAGTCCGAGCGGGGTAGTGGGGAATGAGCAGTTCTTC.

The V call is TRBV10-3, the J call TRBJ1-2; perhaps TRBD1 as D (5 bases). CDR3 size: 16 residues. V lost 10 bases to trimming and J lost 0 bases, with 21 bases between them. From germline, CDR1 is ENHRY and CDR2 SYGVKD. The CDR3 coding sequence is TGTGCCACCCTCTGGGGCACTTGGGCGACTAACTATGGCTACACCTTC. Its protein is CATLWGTWATNYGYTF.

The rearrangement uses TRBV18 and TRBJ2-5; 9 nucleotides line up with TRBD1. CDR3 size: 14 residues. CDR1 and CDR2 (germline): KGHSH, LQKENI. The ends lost 3 bases at V and 5 bases at J; junction bases unmatched: 4. This chain's CDR3 is CASSPGTGTETQYF. CDR3 nucleotides: TGTGCCAGCTCACCCGGGACAGGGACGGAGACCCAGTACTTC.

Points on this clone: Other DNA sequences in this specimen translate into the identical CDR3. The J gene is TRBJ2-2, the V gene TRBV5-1; 7 bases agree with TRBD1. The germline V gene has CDR1 SGHRS and CDR2 YFSETQ. The V segment lost 0 bases and the J segment 1 base; nucleotides outside the gene matches: 0. The CDR3 is 15 amino acids. CDR3 bases: TGCGCCAGCAGCTTGGGACAGGGGAACACCGGGGAGCTGTTTTTT. This translates into CASSLGQGNTGELFF.

This clone occurred a few times. This chain links TRBV6-5 with TRBJ2-5, with TRBD1 identical over 9 bases. Germline-derived CDR1 and CDR2 are MNHEY and SVGAGI. The ends lost 6 bases at V and 9 bases at J; junction bases unmatched: 8. The CDR3 contains 13 residues. CDR3 residues: CASRPRDREAQYF. The CDR3 bases are TGTGCCAGCAGACCCCGGGACAGGGAGGCCCAGTACTTC.

The V and J genes are TRBV9 and TRBJ1-4, with unresolved D. Trimming removed 2 bases at V and 2 bases at J, with 7 bases between. From germline, CDR1 is SGDLS and CDR2 YYNGEE. The length of the CDR3 is 14 residues. This chain's CDR3 is CASSVSGTNEKLFF. CDR3 in DNA: TGTGCCAGCAGCGTTTCGGGGACTAATGAAAAACTGTTTTTT.

The V gene is TRBV10-3, the J gene TRBJ2-2, with TRBD2 identical over 12 bases. The CDR3 runs to 17 residues. With V trimmed by 0 bases and J by 4 bases, 3 bases remained unmatched. The V gene's germline CDR1 is ENHRY and CDR2 SYGVKD. The CDR3 here is CAISESTSGGFTGELFF. The DNA for the CDR3 is TGTGCCATCAGTGAGTCGACTAGCGGGGGCTTCACCGGGGAGCTGTTTTTT.

There are many counts of this clone. The chain combines TRBV19 with TRBJ1-2, with 7 bases matching TRBD1. CDR3 length: 13 amino acids. Germline-derived CDR1 and CDR2 are LNHDA and SQIVND (reference sequence). V lost 4 bases, J lost 5 bases, and 4 bases stayed unmatched. Here the CDR3 DNA reads TGTGCCAGTAGTAGGACAGGACAATATGGCTACACCTTC. It is translated as CASSRTGQYGYTF.

V gene TRBV7-9 combines with J gene TRBJ1-2; 8 bases line up with TRBD1. V lost 4 bases and J lost 7; bases outside the gene matches: 17. CDR1 and CDR2 from the germline V gene are SEHNR and FQNEAQ (reference sequence). This CDR3 has 17 amino acids. The CDR3 region is CASSSSNRQGSGGGYTF. For the CDR3, the DNA is TGTGCCAGCAGCTCTTCGAACAGACAGGGGTCAGGAGGTGGCTACACCTTC.

The genes are TRBV18 and TRBJ1-3; 7 positions agree with TRBD1. CDR1 and CDR2 from the germline V gene are KGHSH and LQKENI. V was clipped by 8 bases and J by 2 bases; unmatched bases: 6. The CDR3 is made up of 14 amino acids. The CDR3 region has the DNA TGTGCCAGCGTAGACAGGGCGGCTGGAAACACCATATATTTT. Residues: CASVDRAAGNTIYF.

V and J are TRBV7-9 and TRBJ1-1; D is ambiguous. In germline, CDR1 is SEHNR, CDR2 FQNEAQ (reference sequence). The V end lost 5 bases, the J end lost 5 bases, and 12 bases lay between the germline ends. The CDR3 totals 13 residues. CDR3 DNA: TGTGCCAGCAGCCCCCAACGCGAGACTGAAGCTTTCTTT. Its protein is CASSPQRETEAFF.

This chain joins TRBV21-1 and TRBJ2-7; TRBD1, the D gene given by the table, was not confirmed from the DNA. TRBV21-1 is assigned pseudogene status. The CDR3 loop spans 11 amino acids. The CDR3 nucleotides read TGTGCCAGCAGCCAGGGCTACGAGCAGTACTTC. As protein: CASSQGYEQYF.

The rearrangement links TRBV7-9 to TRBJ1-3, with D possibly matching TRBD1 (5 bases). Germline V gene data show CDR1 as SEHNR and CDR2 as FQNEAQ (reference sequence). Trimming took off 4 bases at V and 2 bases at J, with 12 bases between the two ends. The CDR3 extends over 15 amino acids. The CDR3 DNA reads TGTGCCAGCAGCTCTTCAGGGAAAGCTGGAAACACCATATATTTT. Amino acid sequence: CASSSSGKAGNTIYF.

This clone was detected only once. The V call is TRBV2, the J call TRBJ1-4; D is possibly TRBD1 (5 bases). The germline V gene has CDR1 SNHLY and CDR2 FYNNEI. This CDR3 comprises 15 residues. V lost 4 bases to trimming and J lost 8 bases, with 17 bases between them. CDR3 DNA sequence: TGTGCCAGCAGTGCCCCGAGCAGGGTCGGCGAAAAACTGTTTTTT. This codes for CASSAPSRVGEKLFF.

Here the CDR3 DNA reads TGTGCCAGTAGTACGCGGGGACGGGGCGGGACTGAAGCTTTCTTT. This translates into CASSTRGRGGTEAFF. V and J are TRBV19 and TRBJ1-1; D might be TRBD1 (5 bases). Per germline, CDR1 LNHDA and CDR2 SQIVND (reference sequence). The ends were cut back, 4 bases at V and 5 bases at J, with 17 bases in the middle. The CDR3 is 15 residues long.

The V and J genes are TRBV7-9 and TRBJ2-3; a weak D match, TRBD2 (5 bases). V dropped 4 bases and J dropped 1 base, with 18 bases sitting between them. Germline loops: CDR1 SEHNR, CDR2 FQNEAQ (reference sequence). The length of the CDR3 is 17 residues. As DNA, the CDR3 is TGTGCCAGCAGCTCTCTAGCTACGCCGAGACGCACAGATACGCAGTATTTT. Translating gives CASSSLATPRRTDTQYF.

J is TRBJ1-1 and V is TRBV3-1 (or the pseudogene TRBV3-2), with D unclear. The V end lost 5 bases, the J end lost 10 bases, and 11 bases lay between the germline ends. The CDR3 length is 11 residues. Germline V gene data show CDR1 as LGHDT and CDR2 as YNNKEL (reference sequence). CDR3 DNA: TGTGCCAGCAGCTACGATAGAGGAGCTTTCTTT. Its translation is CASSYDRGAFF.

V is TRBV9 and J is TRBJ2-1; 7 nucleotides line up with TRBD1. The junction had 14 bases not matched to a gene; V was cut back by 4 bases and J by 7 bases. The CDR3 loop spans 16 amino acids. In germline, CDR1 is SGDLS, CDR2 YYNGEE. The DNA for the CDR3 is TGTGCCAGCAGCACCCAAGGGGGCGCTCAATGGAATGAGCAGTTCTTC. It yields the protein CASSTQGGAQWNEQFF.

The gene calls are TRBV5-8 and TRBJ1-2; the D gene is possibly TRBD1 (6 bases). Germline lookup yields CDR1 SGHTS and CDR2 YDEGEE. V lost 7 bases to trimming and J lost 4 bases, with 11 bases between them. The CDR3 totals 12 residues. CDR3 DNA: TGTGCCAGCGCGGGGGGCGGCTATGGCTACACCTTC. Translated, it gives CASAGGGYGYTF.